What follows are 13 T cell receptor beta chains derived from one specimen sequenced in a study of blood T cell repertoires in COVID-19. Sequencing was performed with immunoSEQ multiplex PCR; in TCRdb, only in-frame clones are kept and a portion is missing. The table has roughly 230,000 clones, approximately 77% seen once. Material: peripheral blood. These receptors originate from a woman older than 75 with acute or convalescent COVID-19.

As to this clone: A read error may produce the germline difference seen at one junction end. The J gene is TRBJ2-4, the V gene TRBV7-3; maybe TRBD1 (5 bases). The CDR3 spans 12 residues. Per germline, CDR1 SGHTA and CDR2 FQGTGA. CDR3 nucleotide sequence: TGTGCCAGCAGCTCGCCCAGGTCAGGGTGGGACTTC. It yields the protein CASSSPRSGWDF.

This chain connects TRBV5-4 to TRBJ2-2, with 10 nucleotides matching TRBD1. The V segment lost 4 bases and the J segment 8 bases; nucleotides outside the gene matches: 11. The CDR3 is 16 residues long. Germline CDR1 and CDR2: SGHNT and YYREEE (reference sequence). CDR3 bases: TGTGCCAGCAGCCTCGGACAGGGGGAAGGGATTGGGGAGCTGTTTTTT. This codes for CASSLGQGEGIGELFF.

The rearrangement uses TRBV5-1 and TRBJ1-3; 8 nucleotides match TRBD1. The CDR3 extends over 15 amino acids. The junction had 8 bases not matched to a gene; V was cut back by 5 bases and J by 4 bases. Germline V gene sequence: CDR1 SGHRS, CDR2 YFSETQ. CDR3 amino acids: CASRDDRGPGNTIYF. The CDR3 nucleotides are TGCGCCAGCAGAGACGACAGGGGTCCGGGAAACACCATATATTTT.

The V and J genes are TRBV2 and TRBJ1-3; tentatively, D is TRBD1 (6 bases). V was cut by 6 bases and J by 7 bases, with 13 bases left in between. Germline CDR1 is SNHLY and CDR2 is FYNNEI. This CDR3 region has 13 residues. Here the CDR3 DNA reads TGTGCCAGCAGAGAGGACAGTGACAACACCATATATTTT. Translation gives CASREDSDNTIYF.

V and J are TRBV2 and TRBJ2-3, with TRBD1 matching 10 bases. Germline V CDR1 and CDR2: SNHLY, FYNNEI. J gave up 8 bases and V 0 bases, and 8 bases lay outside the gene matches. This CDR3 spans 16 amino acids. The DNA of the CDR3 is TGTGCCAGCAGTGAAGCGCTCCGGACAGGGGGTGCTACGCAGTATTTT. Protein: CASSEALRTGGATQYF.

The gene calls are TRBV27 and TRBJ1-2; D perhaps matches TRBD1 (5 bases). V was trimmed by 2 bases and J by 7 bases, leaving 8 bases between them. CDR3 length: 12 residues. Germline V CDR1 and CDR2: MNHEY, SMNVEV (reference sequence). The CDR3: CASSLGGFGYTF. The CDR3 DNA reads TGTGCCAGCAGTTTAGGGGGGTTTGGCTACACCTTC.

In this sample, this clone is medium-sized. The genes are TRBV6-5 and TRBJ2-6; D uncertain. Germline values: CDR1 MNHEY, CDR2 SVGAGI. CDR3 size: 12 residues. V was pared by 10 bases and J by 0 bases, with 4 bases between. The chain's CDR3 is CATHSGANVLTF. CDR3 DNA sequence: TGTGCCACCCACTCTGGGGCCAACGTCCTGACTTTC.

The chain links TRBV5-4 to TRBJ1-4, with D possibly matching TRBD1 (5 bases). Per the germline V gene, CDR1 is SGHNT and CDR2 is YYREEE (reference sequence). This CDR3 has 15 amino acids. Trimming stripped 0 bases from V and 6 bases from J, with 12 bases between. CDR3 bases: TGTGCCAGCAGCTTGGGGGGGGGTCTTGATGAAAAACTGTTTTTT. Amino acid sequence: CASSLGGGLDEKLFF.

The chain carries TRBV11-2 and TRBJ1-2, with 7 bases matching TRBD1. Germline loops: CDR1 SGHAT, CDR2 FQNNGV. The CDR3 totals 15 residues. J was trimmed by 1 base and V by 3 bases; bases with no gene match: 5. CDR3 amino acids: CASSLGTASNYGYTF. The CDR3 DNA follows: TGTGCCAGCAGCTTGGGGACAGCAAGTAACTATGGCTACACCTTC.

This sequence joins TRBV28 and TRBJ1-4; TRBD1 aligns across 11 bases. The junction had 11 bases not matched to a gene; V was cut back by 7 bases and J by 7 bases. This CDR3 has 16 residues. CDR1 and CDR2 (germline): MDHEN, SYDVKM. DNA of the CDR3: TGTGCCAGCACTGGGCGGGAGGGACAGGGGGTTGAAAAACTGTTTTTT. It codes for CASTGREGQGVEKLFF.

V usage is TRBV4-3 and J usage is TRBJ1-5; 11 nucleotides line up with TRBD1. CDR3 length: 15 residues. The junction had 4 bases not matched to a gene; V was cut back by 3 bases and J by 6 bases. Germline-derived CDR1 and CDR2 are LGHNA and YSLEER. CDR3: CASSQDRGRVQPQHF. The DNA for the CDR3 is TGCGCCAGCAGCCAGGACAGGGGGCGAGTTCAGCCCCAGCATTTT.

DNA of the CDR3: TGTGCCAGCAGCCAAGCGGTGGGGGCTGGGGAAAAACTGTTTTTT. Translating gives CASSQAVGAGEKLFF. The rearrangement joins TRBV3-1 (or the pseudogene TRBV3-2) to TRBJ1-4, with D possibly matching TRBD1 (6 bases). Germline V gene sequence: CDR1 LGHDT, CDR2 YNNKEL (reference sequence). The length of the CDR3 is 15 residues. Deletions cut 1 base from V and 8 bases from J, with 14 bases between.

As DNA, the CDR3 is TGTGCCAGTAGTACGCCGGGACACGACTATGGCTACACCTTC. Its translation: CASSTPGHDYGYTF. The chain is built from TRBV19 and TRBJ1-2, with D tentatively TRBD1 (6 bases). The CDR3 is 14 amino acids. The V gene lost 4 bases and the J gene lost 3 bases, with 12 bases spanning the gap. Germline V gene sequence: CDR1 LNHDA, CDR2 SQIVND (reference sequence).